The 11 T cell receptor beta chains presented below share a single source sample, sequenced in a study of T cell responses to AZD1222 COVID-19 vaccine. Clones were sequenced by immunoSEQ multiplex PCR, and TCRdb holds only the in-frame ones, with some missing. This table holds 95,000 to 150,000 clones, around 85% found once. Sequencing was performed on peripheral blood, taken on day 0 of AZD1222 vaccination. The receptors stem from an adult in good health.

The chain links TRBV28 to TRBJ1-5, with D unclear. V was clipped by 3 bases and J by 6 bases, with 9 bases between them. This CDR3 region has 13 residues. Germline values: CDR1 MDHEN, CDR2 SYDVKM. The CDR3 DNA reads as TGTGCCAGCAGTTTGAATACAGCTCAGCCCCAGCATTTT. This gives the protein CASSLNTAQPQHF. Full variable domain (outside the CDR3, taken from reference TRBV28 and TRBJ1-5): DVKVTQSSRYLVKRTGEKVFLECVQDMDHENMFWYRQDPGLGLRLIYFSYDVKMKEKGDIPEGYSVSREKKERFSLILESASTNQTSMYLCASSLNTAQPQHFGDGTRLSIL.

The chain links TRBV4-1 to TRBJ1-5, with D maybe TRBD1 (5 bases). V was trimmed by 0 bases and J by 5 bases, leaving 8 bases between them. This CDR3 spans 14 amino acids. Germline CDR1 reads MGHRA; CDR2 reads YSYEKL. CDR3 in amino acids: CASSQEGTHQPQHF. The DNA of the CDR3 is TGCGCCAGCAGCCAAGAGGGGACCCATCAGCCCCAGCATTTT.

In this sample, this clone turned up once. The chain uses TRBV5-1 and TRBJ1-6; 9 nucleotides line up with TRBD1. CDR3 length: 15 amino acids. Germline-derived CDR1 and CDR2 are SGHRS and YFSETQ. V was pared by 4 bases and J by 10 bases, with 9 bases of the junction left unmatched. The CDR3 loop reads CASSTRDREQSPLHF. The CDR3 coding sequence is TGCGCCAGCAGCACCCGGGACAGGGAACAATCACCCCTCCACTTT.

This chain links TRBV19 with TRBJ1-5, with a tentative D call TRBD1 (5 bases). Germline V gene data show CDR1 as LNHDA and CDR2 as SQIVND (reference sequence). This CDR3 comprises 13 residues. V was pared by 5 bases and J by 1 base, with 6 bases between. The CDR3 is CASSRTSNQPQHF. The CDR3 bases are TGTGCCAGTAGTCGGACAAGCAATCAGCCCCAGCATTTT.

This clone has just one count. V gene TRBV6-5 combines with J gene TRBJ2-3; D is unresolved. Trimming shortened V by 2 bases and J by 4 bases, and 16 bases separated the two germline ends. Germline V gene lookup returns CDR1 MNHEY and CDR2 SVGAGI. This CDR3 is 16 amino acids long. The CDR3 nucleotides read TGTGCCAGCAGTTACCGAGGTTCGTTGGGTGCAGATACGCAGTATTTT. Its translation is CASSYRGSLGADTQYF.

The rearrangement joins TRBV9 to TRBJ2-2; D is perhaps TRBD1 or TRBD2 (5 bases each). Trimming pared 5 bases from V and 0 bases from J, leaving 14 bases between. Germline CDR1 reads SGDLS; CDR2 reads YYNGEE. The CDR3 length is 16 residues. The CDR3 region has the DNA TGTGCCAGCAGGAGGGGTCTACTAGCGAACACCGGGGAGCTGTTTTTT. Its protein is CASRRGLLANTGELFF.

The chain couples TRBV6-2 or TRBV6-3 to TRBJ2-1; D is unresolved. The CDR3 is 12 amino acids. The V gene lost 3 bases and the J gene lost 10 bases, with 10 bases spanning the gap. Germline V gives CDR1 MNHEY, CDR2 SVGEGT. For the CDR3, the DNA is TGTGCCAGCAGTTATATCGGCCCGGAGCAGTTCTTC. Amino acids: CASSYIGPEQFF.

J is TRBJ1-6 and V is TRBV6-2 or TRBV6-3; D call uncertain. Trimming removed 5 bases at V and 0 bases at J, with 5 bases between. This CDR3 has 14 amino acids. Germline V CDR1 and CDR2: MNHEY, SVGEGT. CDR3 amino acids: CASSLTSYNSPLHF. The CDR3 DNA reads as TGTGCCAGCAGTCTTACCTCCTATAATTCACCCCTCCACTTT.

The rearrangement joins TRBV12-5 to TRBJ2-1; D is unresolved. Trimming removed 4 bases from V and 5 bases from J, with 6 bases in between. CDR1 LGHNT and CDR2 FRNRAP come from the germline V gene. This CDR3 comprises 12 residues. CDR3 amino acids: CASGSINNEQFF. DNA of the CDR3: TGTGCTAGTGGTTCGATAAACAATGAGCAGTTCTTC.

The rearrangement uses TRBV28 and TRBJ2-3; D might be TRBD1 (5 bases). The CDR3 runs 17 residues. The germline CDR1 and CDR2 sequences are MDHEN and SYDVKM. Trimming removed 5 bases at V and 0 bases at J, with 18 bases between. CDR3 in amino acids: CASSPPAGFHSTDTQYF. Written as DNA, the CDR3 is TGTGCCAGCAGTCCACCCGCAGGGTTTCATAGCACAGATACGCAGTATTTT.

The chain employs TRBV9 and TRBJ1-2; possible D gene TRBD1, 5 bases. CDR1 is SGDLS and CDR2 is YYNGEE in the germline V gene. This CDR3 comprises 13 residues. Deletions cut 3 bases from V and 4 bases from J, with 10 bases between. As DNA, the CDR3 is TGTGCCAGCAGCGAGGCTCAGGGCTATGGCTACACCTTC. This encodes CASSEAQGYGYTF. The full variable domain, in which reference TRBV9 and TRBJ1-2 provide the parts outside the CDR3, is DSGVTQTPKHLITATGQRVTLRCSPRSGDLSVYWYQQSLDQGLQFLIQYYNGEERAKGNILERFSAQQFPDLHSELNLSSLELGDSALYFCASSEAQGYGYTFGSGTRLTVV.